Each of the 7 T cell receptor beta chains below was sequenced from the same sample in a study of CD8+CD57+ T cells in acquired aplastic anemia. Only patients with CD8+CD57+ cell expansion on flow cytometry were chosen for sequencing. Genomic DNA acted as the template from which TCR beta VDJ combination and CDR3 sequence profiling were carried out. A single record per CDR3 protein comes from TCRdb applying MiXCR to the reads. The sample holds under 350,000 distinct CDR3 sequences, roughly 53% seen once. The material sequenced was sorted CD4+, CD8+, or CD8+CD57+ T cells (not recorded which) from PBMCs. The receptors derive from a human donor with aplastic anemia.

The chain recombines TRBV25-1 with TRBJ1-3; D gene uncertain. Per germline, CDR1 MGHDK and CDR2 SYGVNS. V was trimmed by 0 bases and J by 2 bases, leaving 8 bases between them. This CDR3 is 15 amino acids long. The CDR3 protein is CASSEYSTAGNTIYF. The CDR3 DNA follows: TGTGCCAGCAGTGAATATAGCACAGCTGGAAACACCATATATTTT. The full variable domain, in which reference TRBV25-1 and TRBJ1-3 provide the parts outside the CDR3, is EADIYQTPRYLVIGTGKKITLECSQTMGHDKMYWYQQDPGMELHLIHYSYGVNSTEKGDLSSESTVSRIRTEHFPLTLESARPSHTSQYLCASSEYSTAGNTIYFGEGSWLTVV.

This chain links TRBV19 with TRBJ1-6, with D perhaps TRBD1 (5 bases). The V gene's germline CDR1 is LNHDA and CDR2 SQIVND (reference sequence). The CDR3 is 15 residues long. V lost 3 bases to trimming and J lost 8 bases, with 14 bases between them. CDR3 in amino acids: CASSIIGAGDSPLHF. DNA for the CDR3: TGTGCCAGTAGTATTATCGGGGCTGGGGATTCACCCCTCCACTTT.

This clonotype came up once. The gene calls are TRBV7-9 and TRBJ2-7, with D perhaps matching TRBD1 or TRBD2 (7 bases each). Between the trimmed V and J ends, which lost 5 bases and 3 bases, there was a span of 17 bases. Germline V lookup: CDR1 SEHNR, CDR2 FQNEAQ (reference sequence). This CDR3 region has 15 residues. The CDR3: CASSQGGGELYEQYF. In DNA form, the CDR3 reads TGTGCCAGCAGCCAGGGGGGGGGCGAACTCTACGAGCAGTACTTC. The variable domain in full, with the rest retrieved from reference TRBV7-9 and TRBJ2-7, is DTGVSQNPRHKITKRGQNVTFRCDPISEHNRLYWYRQTLGQGPEFLTYFQNEAQLEKSRLLSDRFSAERPKGSFSTLEIQRTEQGDSAMYLCASSQGGGELYEQYFGPGTRLTVT.

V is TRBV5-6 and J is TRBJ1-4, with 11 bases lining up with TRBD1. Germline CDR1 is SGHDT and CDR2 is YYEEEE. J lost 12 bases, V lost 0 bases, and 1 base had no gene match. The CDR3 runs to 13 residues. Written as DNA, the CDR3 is TGTGCCAGCAGCTTGGAGGACAGGGGGCAACTGTTTTTT. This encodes CASSLEDRGQLFF.

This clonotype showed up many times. CDR3 sequence: CASSLGGGYEQYF. DNA for the CDR3: TGTGCCAGCAGCTTGGGGGGGGGCTACGAGCAGTACTTC. The J gene is TRBJ2-7, the V gene TRBV7-9; 7 nucleotides align to TRBD2. V was clipped by 3 bases and J by 3 bases; unmatched bases: 2. The germline CDR1 and CDR2 sequences are SEHNR and FQNEAQ (reference sequence). The CDR3 has 13 amino acids.

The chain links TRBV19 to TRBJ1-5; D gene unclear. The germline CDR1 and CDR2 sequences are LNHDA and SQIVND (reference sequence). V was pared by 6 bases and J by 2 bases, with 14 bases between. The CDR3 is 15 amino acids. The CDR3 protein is CASSLTGGGNQPQHF. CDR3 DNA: TGTGCCAGTAGCCTAACCGGCGGGGGCAATCAGCCCCAGCATTTT.

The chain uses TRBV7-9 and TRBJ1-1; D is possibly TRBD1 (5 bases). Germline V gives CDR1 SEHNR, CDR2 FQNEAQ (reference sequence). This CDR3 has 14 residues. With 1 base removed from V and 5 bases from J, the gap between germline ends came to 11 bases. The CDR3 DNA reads TGTGCCAGCAGCTTAGTGGGGGGAGGGACTGAAGCTTTCTTT. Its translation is CASSLVGGGTEAFF.